The TCR beta chain under discussion was sequenced for a study of blood T cell repertoires in COVID-19. Overall study context: The United States, Italy and Spain supplied acute and convalescent COVID-19 samples.

V dropped 6 bases and J dropped 4; count of bases not matched to a gene: 7. This CDR3 has 14 residues. CDR1 is MDHEN, CDR2 SYDVKM, per germline. Sequenced by immunoSEQ multiplex PCR; TCRdb stores in-frame clones only, minus some. The table includes approximately 120,000 clones, about 85% detected once. Seattle cases were enrolled at active infection and followed longitudinally. This TCR was recovered from an elderly woman with COVID-19, enrolled during active disease. This chain uses TRBV28 with TRBJ1-1, with 8 bases lining up with TRBD1. The sequencing sample was made of peripheral blood. CDR3 sequence: CASSYVTGGTEAFF. The CDR3 nucleotides are TGTGCCAGCAGCTACGTAACAGGGGGCACTGAAGCTTTCTTT.